This TCR beta chain is from a study of T cells in Graves' hyperthyroidism and ophthalmopathy. Study-wide findings and caveats: Among thyroid clonotypes expanded above 0.001, most also appeared in blood. Ophthalmopathy stood apart from stable hyperthyroidism in a 13 V-J model.

The V and J ends lost 5 bases and 0 bases respectively, with 16 bases between them. CDR3 size: 17 residues. Germline V gives CDR1 SGHTA, CDR2 FQGNSA. It was 10 ml of fresh peripheral blood that supplied the PBMCs. Remarks on this clonotype: The antigen remains unidentified.

Amplification of TCR beta CDR3 regions used RNA as the template. The TCR CDR3 first-round RT-PCR relied on the HTBI primer set. TCRdb reprocessed the multiplex PCR reads via MiXCR and lists one record per CDR3 protein. The data contain about 420,000 distinct CDR3 sequences, roughly 13% of them singletons. This TCR was sampled from a woman aged 18-35 years with Graves' hyperthyroidism. Material: blood. V and J are TRBV7-2 and TRBJ2-2; maybe TRBD2 (6 bases). CDR3 sequence: CASSLQAGTANTGELFF. CDR3 nucleotides: TGTGCCAGCAGCCTTCAGGCGGGGACCGCGAACACCGGGGAGCTGTTTTTT. Based on the CDR3 plus reference TRBV7-2 and TRBJ2-2, the full variable domain is GAGVSQSPSNKVTEKGKDVELRCDPISGHTALYWYRQSLGQGLEFLIYFQGNSAPDKSGLPSDRFSAERTGGSVSTLTIQRTQQEDSAVYLCASSLQAGTANTGELFFGEGSRLTVL.